This T cell receptor beta chain was obtained from a study of tissue T cells after allogeneic stem cell transplantation. In regard to this clone: All gene names here are mouse names. The CDR3 end falls 1 residue outside the read, so it is completed with the germline J gene.

Assay used: immunoSEQ multiplex PCR; TCRdb lists only in-frame clones, some missing. The sample yields 850 to 1,300 clones, more than 40% seen once. The CDR3 runs 15 residues. Germline V gene lookup returns CDR1 NNHDY and CDR2 SYVADS. Trimming cost V 5 bases and J 6 bases; bases outside gene matches: 8. The sample's time point: mouse harvest day 14 after allogeneic transplant. The graft held 10^6 splenic CD5+ T cells and 10^7 T-cell-depleted bone marrow cells. What was sequenced was spleen. The origin of this receptor is a female BALB/c mouse given C57BL/6 T cells with graft-versus-host disease after an allogeneic hematopoietic cell transplant. The genes are TRBV13-3 and TRBJ1-4, with TRBD1 identical over 9 bases. CDR3 DNA (partial): TGTGCCAGCAGGTTGGACAGGGGAGAGGACGAAAGATTATTT. Its protein product is CASRLDRGEDERLF. The CDR3 in full is CASRLDRGEDERLFF.